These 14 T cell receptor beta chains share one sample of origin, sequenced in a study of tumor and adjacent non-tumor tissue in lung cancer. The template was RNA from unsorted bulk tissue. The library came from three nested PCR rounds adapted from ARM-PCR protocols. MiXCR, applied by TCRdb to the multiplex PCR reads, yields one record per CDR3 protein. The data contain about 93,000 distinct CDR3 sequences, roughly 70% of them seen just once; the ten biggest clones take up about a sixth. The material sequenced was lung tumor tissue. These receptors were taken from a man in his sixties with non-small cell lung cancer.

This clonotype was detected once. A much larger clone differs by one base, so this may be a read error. CDR3 sequence: CASSLGVGAKNTQYF. In DNA, the CDR3 is TGTGCCAGCAGCTTAGGGGTAGGAGCCAAAAACACTCAGTACTTC. The chain is built from TRBV13 and TRBJ2-4; the D is unclear. The CDR3 is 15 amino acids. CDR1 is PRHDT and CDR2 is FYEKMQ in the germline V gene (reference sequence).

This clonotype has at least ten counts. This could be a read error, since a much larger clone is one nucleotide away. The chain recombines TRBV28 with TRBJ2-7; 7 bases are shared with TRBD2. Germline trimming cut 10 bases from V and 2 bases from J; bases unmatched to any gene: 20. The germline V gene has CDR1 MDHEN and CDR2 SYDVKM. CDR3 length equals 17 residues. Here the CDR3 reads CANNPGVWAGVAYEQYF. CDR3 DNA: TGTGCCAACAATCCGGGGGTGTGGGCGGGAGTGGCCTACGAGCAGTACTTC.

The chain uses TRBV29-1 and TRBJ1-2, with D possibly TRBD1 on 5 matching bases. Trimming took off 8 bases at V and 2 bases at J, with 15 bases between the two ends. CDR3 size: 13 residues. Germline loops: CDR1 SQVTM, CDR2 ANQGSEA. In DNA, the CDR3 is TGCAGCATTAGCACAGGCCGAAACTATGGCTACACCTTC. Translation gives CSISTGRNYGYTF.

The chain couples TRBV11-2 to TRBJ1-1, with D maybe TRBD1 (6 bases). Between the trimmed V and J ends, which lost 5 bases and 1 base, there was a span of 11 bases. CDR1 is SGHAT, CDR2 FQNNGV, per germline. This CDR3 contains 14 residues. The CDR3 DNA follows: TGTGCCAGCAGCCTTTCGACAGGGAACACTGAAGCTTTCTTT. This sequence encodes CASSLSTGNTEAFF. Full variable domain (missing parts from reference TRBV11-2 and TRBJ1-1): EAGVAQSPRYKIIEKRQSVAFWCNPISGHATLYWYQQILGQGPKLLIQFQNNGVVDDSQLPKDRFSAERLKGVDSTLKIQPAKLEDSAVYLCASSLSTGNTEAFFGQGTRLTVV.

This CDR3 reads CASSLAGEKSEAFF. The CDR3 coding sequence is TGTGCCAGCAGCTTAGCAGGGGAAAAATCTGAAGCTTTCTTT. The J gene is TRBJ1-1, the V gene TRBV11-1, with D perhaps TRBD1 (5 bases). V lost 0 bases, J lost 6 bases, and 11 bases lay in between. This CDR3 comprises 14 residues. Per the germline V gene, CDR1 is SGHAT and CDR2 is FQDESV (reference sequence).

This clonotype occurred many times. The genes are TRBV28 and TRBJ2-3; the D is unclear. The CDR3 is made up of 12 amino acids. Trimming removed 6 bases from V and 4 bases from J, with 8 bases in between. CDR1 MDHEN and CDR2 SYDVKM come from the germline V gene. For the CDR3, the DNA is TGTGCCAGCAGCCTTATGTCAGATACGCAGTATTTT. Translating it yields CASSLMSDTQYF.

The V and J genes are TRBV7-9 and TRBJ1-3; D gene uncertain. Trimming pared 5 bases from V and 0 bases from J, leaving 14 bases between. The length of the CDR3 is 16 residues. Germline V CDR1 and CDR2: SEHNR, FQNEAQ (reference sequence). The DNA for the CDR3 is TGTGCCAGCAGCGAACGGTGGAGGAGCTCTGGAAACACCATATATTTT. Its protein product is CASSERWRSSGNTIYF.

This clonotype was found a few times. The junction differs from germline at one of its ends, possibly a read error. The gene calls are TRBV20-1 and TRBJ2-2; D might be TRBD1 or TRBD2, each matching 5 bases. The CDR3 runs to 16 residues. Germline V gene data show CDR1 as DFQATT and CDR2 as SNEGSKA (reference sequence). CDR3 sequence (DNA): TGCAGTACTAGAGATGCAGTAGGGGCGAACACCGGGGAGCTGTTTTTT. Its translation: CSTRDAVGANTGELFF.

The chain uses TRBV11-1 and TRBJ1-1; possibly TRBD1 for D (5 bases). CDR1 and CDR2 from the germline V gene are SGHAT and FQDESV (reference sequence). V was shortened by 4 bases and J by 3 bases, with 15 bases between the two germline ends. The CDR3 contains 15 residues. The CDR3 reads CASSSERGPDTEAFF. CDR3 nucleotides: TGTGCCAGCAGCTCGGAGAGGGGCCCAGACACTGAAGCTTTCTTT.

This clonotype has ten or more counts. The CDR3 DNA follows: TGTGCCAGCAGCCCCACAGCGGGAGGTTACGAGCAGTACTTC. Translation gives CASSPTAGGYEQYF. This chain connects TRBV5-4 to TRBJ2-7; 9 nucleotides match TRBD2. Per the germline V gene, CDR1 is SGHNT and CDR2 is YYREEE (reference sequence). The CDR3 spans 14 residues. Trimming removed 4 bases from V and 4 bases from J; junction bases left unmatched: 6.

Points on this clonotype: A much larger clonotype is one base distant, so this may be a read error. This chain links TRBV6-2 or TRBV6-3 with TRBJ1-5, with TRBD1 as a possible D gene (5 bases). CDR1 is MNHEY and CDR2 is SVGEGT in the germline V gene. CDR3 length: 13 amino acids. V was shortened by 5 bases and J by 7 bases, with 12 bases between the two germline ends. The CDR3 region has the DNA TGTGCCAGCAGTCGCCCGGGGGACCAGCCCCAGCATTTT. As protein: CASSRPGDQPQHF.

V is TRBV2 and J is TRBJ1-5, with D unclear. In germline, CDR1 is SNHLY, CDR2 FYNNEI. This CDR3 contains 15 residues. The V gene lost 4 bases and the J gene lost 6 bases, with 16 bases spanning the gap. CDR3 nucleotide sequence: TGTGCCAGCAGTGGAGGTTCTCCCGCAGTTCAGCCCCAGCATTTT. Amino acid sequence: CASSGGSPAVQPQHF.

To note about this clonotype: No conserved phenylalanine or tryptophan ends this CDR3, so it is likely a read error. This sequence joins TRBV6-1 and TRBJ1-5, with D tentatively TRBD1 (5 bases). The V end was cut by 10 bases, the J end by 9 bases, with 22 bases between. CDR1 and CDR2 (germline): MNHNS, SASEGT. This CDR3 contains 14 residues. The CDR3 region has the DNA TGTGCCAACAGCCCCTCGACAGTTCCCGGGCCCCAGCATTCT. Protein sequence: CANSPSTVPGPQHS.

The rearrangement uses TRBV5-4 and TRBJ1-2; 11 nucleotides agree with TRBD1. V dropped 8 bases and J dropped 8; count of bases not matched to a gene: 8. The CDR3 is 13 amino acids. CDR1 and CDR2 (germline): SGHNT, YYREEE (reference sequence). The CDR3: CARSAGQGEGYTF. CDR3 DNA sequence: TGTGCCAGGAGCGCGGGACAGGGGGAGGGCTACACCTTC. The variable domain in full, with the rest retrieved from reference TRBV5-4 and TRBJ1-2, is ETGVTQSPTHLIKTRGQQVTLRCSSQSGHNTVSWYQQALGQGPQFIFQYYREEENGRGNFPPRFSGLQFPNYSSELNVNALELDDSALYLCARSAGQGEGYTFGSGTRLTVV.